The rows below give T cell receptor beta chains drawn from one sample of a study of cytomegalovirus exposure and HLA in healthy donors. TCRdb keeps only in-frame clones here, not all; method: immunoSEQ multiplex PCR. The sample shows 90,000 or so clones, roughly four fifths of them seen only once. Sequencing was performed on PBMCs. These receptors came from a man under 40 in good health and CMV-seropositive. The CDR3 runs from the conserved cysteine through the conserved F or W. D genes are given only for firm matches. A clone size is listed for some rows: how often the clone was seen (once, few, many), or a class if it is expanded.

>NA|TRBV25-1|NA|TRBJ2-3
TGTGCCAGCAGCGCCGGGACGGGGAGGCCAGATACGCAGTATTTT
CASSAGTGRPDTQYF
>NA|TRBV30|NA|TRBJ1-5
TGTGCCTGGAGTGTAGGAGGGGTCTCGTATCAGCCCCAGCATTTT
CAWSVGGVSYQPQHF
>TRBD2|TRBV30|NA|TRBJ2-1
TGTGCCTGGAGTGGGGGACTAGCGGGAGGGCCGTGGAGTGAGCAGTTCTTC
CAWSGGLAGGPWSEQFF
>NA|TRBV27|NA|TRBJ2-7
TGTGCCAGCAGGCGGGCGTCCCTCTCCTACGAGCAGTACTTC
CASRRASLSYEQYF
>TRBD1|TRBV5-4|NA|TRBJ2-7
TGTGCCAGCAGCTTGGGGGGAAGGGGGCCGAACTACGAGCAGTACTTC
CASSLGGRGPNYEQYF
>TRBD2|TRBV7-2|NA|TRBJ2-3
TGTGCCAGCAGCTTGGGGACTAGCGGGAGGGCCGGTGACACAGATACGCAGTATTTT
CASSLGTSGRAGDTDTQYF
>NA|TRBV5-6|NA|TRBJ2-1
TGTGCCAGCCTCCGACTTGAGGGCAATGAGCAGTTCTTC
CASLRLEGNEQFF
>NA|TRBV28|few|TRBJ2-7
TGTGCCAGCACCTCCTCCCGGGGGGCTCGCGTTTCCTACGAGCAGTACTTC
CASTSSRGARVSYEQYF
>NA|TRBV10-2|NA|TRBJ2-1
TGCGCCAGCATGCTGGTGGGAGCCGGGGTCGGAGAGCAGTTCTTC
CASMLVGAGVGEQFF
>NA|TRBV6-6|NA|TRBJ1-1
TGTGCCAGCAGTTACTCGAATCCGGGGGTTGGGACTGAAGCTTTCTTT
CASSYSNPGVGTEAFF
>TRBD2|TRBV29-1|NA|TRBJ2-5
TGCAGCGCTGTCACTAGCGGACAAGAGACCCAGTACTTC
CSAVTSGQETQYF
>NA|TRBV5-4|NA|TRBJ2-7
TGTGCCAGCAGCTGGGACTTCTCCTACGAGCAGTACTTC
CASSWDFSYEQYF
>TRBD2|TRBV7-6|NA|TRBJ2-7
TGTGCCAGCGGCTTAGGGACTAGCGGGACGAACGAGCAGTACTTC
CASGLGTSGTNEQYF
>NA|TRBV30|NA|TRBJ1-1
TGTGCCTGGAGTCGACGGACGACTATGAACACTGAAGCTTTCTTT
CAWSRRTTMNTEAFF
>TRBD1|TRBV10-3|NA|TRBJ1-4
TGTGCCATCAAAGGGGGACAGGGGGTGGATGAAAAACTGTTTTTT
CAIKGGQGVDEKLFF
>TRBD2|TRBV4-1|NA|TRBJ2-2
TGCGCCAGCACCACACTAGCGCCGAACACCGGGGAGCTGTTTTTT
CASTTLAPNTGELFF
>NA|TRBV7-2|few|TRBJ1-4
TGTGCCAGCAGCTTAACCGCCAGTTGGAATGAAAAACTGTTTTTT
CASSLTASWNEKLFF
>NA|TRBV29-1|NA|TRBJ1-5
TGCAGCGTGGGTGGATGCAGGGCGAGGAGCAATCAGCCCCAGCATTTT
CSVGGCRARSNQPQHF
>NA|TRBV28|NA|TRBJ1-6
TGTGCCAGCTGGAGTCCCTATAATTCACCCCTCCACTTT
CASWSPYNSPLHF
>TRBD2|TRBV18|NA|TRBJ2-5
TGTGCCAGCTCACCATTAGCGGGATTAGGGCAAGAGACCCAGTACTTC
CASSPLAGLGQETQYF